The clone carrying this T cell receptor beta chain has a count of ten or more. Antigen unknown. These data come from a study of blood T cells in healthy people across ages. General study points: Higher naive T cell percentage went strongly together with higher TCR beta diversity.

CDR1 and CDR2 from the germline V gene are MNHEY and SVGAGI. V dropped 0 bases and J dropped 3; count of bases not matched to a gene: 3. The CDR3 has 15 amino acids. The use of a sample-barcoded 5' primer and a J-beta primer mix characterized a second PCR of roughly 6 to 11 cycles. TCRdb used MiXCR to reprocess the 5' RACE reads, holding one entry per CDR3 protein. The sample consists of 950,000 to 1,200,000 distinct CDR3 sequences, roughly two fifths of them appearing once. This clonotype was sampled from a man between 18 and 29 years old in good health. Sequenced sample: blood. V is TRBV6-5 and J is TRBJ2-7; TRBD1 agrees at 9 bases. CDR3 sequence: CASSYSTGGSYEQYF. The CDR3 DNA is TGTGCCAGCAGTTACTCGACAGGGGGTAGCTACGAGCAGTACTTC.